This is a list of T cell receptor beta chains from one sample in a study of CD8+CD57+ T cells in acquired aplastic anemia. TCRdb re-derived calls from the reads in MiXCR, one entry per CDR3 protein. Here the sample spans around 190,000 distinct CDR3 sequences, about 59% being singletons. Sequenced sample: sorted CD4+, CD8+, or CD8+CD57+ T cells (not recorded which) from PBMCs. The receptors come from a human donor in good health. Each CDR3 is given with its conserved first and last residue. A D gene is named only where the DNA matches it firmly. For some rows the clone size is stated as once, few or many, or as a class when expanded; others skip it.

v_call: TRBV4-3; j_call: TRBJ1-2; d_call: TRBD1; clone_size: -; cdr3_aa: CASSHRDSGADGYTF; cdr3_nt: TGCGCCAGCAGCCACCGGGACAGTGGAGCGGATGGCTACACCTTC
v_call: TRBV5-6; j_call: TRBJ1-1; d_call: TRBD1; clone_size: many; cdr3_aa: CASSPGGQGGTEAFF; cdr3_nt: TGTGCCAGCAGCCCGGGTGGACAGGGGGGCACTGAAGCTTTCTTT
v_call: TRBV29-1; j_call: TRBJ2-1; d_call: TRBD2; clone_size: -; cdr3_aa: CSVGRGGRTNEQFF; cdr3_nt: TGCAGCGTTGGACGCGGGGGGCGGACTAATGAGCAGTTCTTC
v_call: TRBV27; j_call: TRBJ2-1; d_call: TRBD2; clone_size: -; cdr3_aa: CASSFVGTSDDNEQFF; cdr3_nt: TGTGCCAGCAGTTTTGTGGGGACTAGCGATGACAATGAGCAGTTCTTC
v_call: TRBV7-2; j_call: TRBJ2-7; d_call: TRBD1; clone_size: few; cdr3_aa: CASSLAPQGNEQYF; cdr3_nt: TGTGCCAGCAGCTTAGCCCCACAGGGGAACGAGCAGTACTTC
v_call: TRBV24-1; j_call: TRBJ1-1; d_call: -; clone_size: -; cdr3_aa: CATSDKLRDFF; cdr3_nt: TGTGCCACCAGTGACAAACTCCGGGACTTCTTT
v_call: TRBV5-1; j_call: TRBJ2-5; d_call: -; clone_size: -; cdr3_aa: CASSASQETQYF; cdr3_nt: TGCGCCAGCAGCGCATCACAAGAGACCCAGTACTTC
v_call: TRBV19; j_call: TRBJ2-3; d_call: -; clone_size: -; cdr3_aa: CASSADMPTNTQYF; cdr3_nt: TGTGCCAGTAGTGCGGACATGCCGACGAATACGCAGTATTTT
v_call: TRBV7-2; j_call: TRBJ2-1; d_call: -; clone_size: -; cdr3_aa: CASTSNPKSYNEQFF; cdr3_nt: TGTGCCAGCACCTCCAATCCCAAGTCCTACAATGAGCAGTTCTTC
v_call: TRBV10-3; j_call: TRBJ2-7; d_call: -; clone_size: few; cdr3_aa: CAISESVGGEQYF; cdr3_nt: TGTGCCATCAGTGAGTCGGTAGGGGGAGAGCAGTACTTC
v_call: TRBV10-3; j_call: TRBJ1-5; d_call: -; clone_size: -; cdr3_aa: CAISDREHLSNQPQHF; cdr3_nt: TGTGCCATCAGTGACAGGGAACACCTGAGCAATCAGCCCCAGCATTTT
v_call: TRBV20-1; j_call: TRBJ2-7; d_call: TRBD1; clone_size: -; cdr3_aa: CSAAHGQARYEQYF; cdr3_nt: TGCAGTGCGGCCCACGGACAGGCTAGATACGAGCAGTACTTC
v_call: TRBV19; j_call: TRBJ2-7; d_call: TRBD1; clone_size: once; cdr3_aa: CASSIDGDSPYEQYF; cdr3_nt: TGTGCCAGTAGTATAGATGGGGACAGCCCCTACGAGCAGTACTTC
v_call: TRBV29-1; j_call: TRBJ2-7; d_call: TRBD2; clone_size: few; cdr3_aa: CSVGGSGRYEQYF; cdr3_nt: TGCAGCGTTGGAGGTAGCGGGAGGTACGAGCAGTACTTC
v_call: TRBV6-5; j_call: TRBJ2-7; d_call: -; clone_size: -; cdr3_aa: CASSRGNEQYF; cdr3_nt: TGTGCCAGCAGCCGGGGGAACGAGCAGTACTTC
v_call: TRBV24-1; j_call: TRBJ1-2; d_call: -; clone_size: few; cdr3_aa: CATSDRVDGYTF; cdr3_nt: TGTGCCACCAGTGATAGGGTTGATGGCTACACCTTC
v_call: TRBV7-2; j_call: TRBJ2-7; d_call: -; clone_size: -; cdr3_aa: CASRWATDTYYEQYF; cdr3_nt: TGTGCCAGCAGATGGGCGACAGACACTTATTACGAGCAGTACTTC
v_call: TRBV7-8; j_call: TRBJ1-2; d_call: -; clone_size: -; cdr3_aa: CASSRSRDRPGGGGYTF; cdr3_nt: TGTGCCAGCAGCCGCAGCAGAGACAGGCCGGGGGGCGGTGGCTACACCTTC
v_call: TRBV15; j_call: TRBJ1-4; d_call: TRBD1; clone_size: -; cdr3_aa: CATSGNRGEKLFF; cdr3_nt: TGTGCCACCAGCGGGAACAGGGGAGAAAAACTGTTTTTT
v_call: TRBV6-5; j_call: TRBJ2-2; d_call: -; clone_size: many; cdr3_aa: CASSYPVFRDNTGELFF; cdr3_nt: TGTGCCAGCAGTTACCCCGTTTTTAGGGATAACACCGGGGAGCTGTTTTTT
v_call: TRBV10-3; j_call: TRBJ1-2; d_call: -; clone_size: -; cdr3_aa: CAISFERQLRGGYTF; cdr3_nt: TGTGCCATCAGCTTTGAGAGACAGCTCCGGGGTGGCTACACCTTC
v_call: TRBV7-9; j_call: TRBJ2-1; d_call: -; clone_size: many; cdr3_aa: CASSLGSLSYNEQFF; cdr3_nt: TGTGCCAGCAGCTTAGGTTCCCTTTCCTACAATGAGCAGTTCTTC
v_call: TRBV7-8; j_call: TRBJ2-7; d_call: TRBD2; clone_size: few; cdr3_aa: CASSLAASGAYEQYF; cdr3_nt: TGTGCCAGCAGCTTAGCCGCTAGCGGAGCCTACGAGCAGTACTTC
v_call: TRBV18; j_call: TRBJ2-7; d_call: TRBD2; clone_size: many; cdr3_aa: CASSPREAGGEQYF; cdr3_nt: TGTGCCAGCTCACCACGCGAAGCGGGGGGCGAGCAGTACTTC
v_call: TRBV7-8; j_call: TRBJ2-1; d_call: -; clone_size: -; cdr3_aa: CGSSLGGEQFF; cdr3_nt: TGTGGCAGCAGCCTCGGCGGTGAGCAGTTCTTC
v_call: TRBV2; j_call: TRBJ2-2; d_call: -; clone_size: -; cdr3_aa: CASSSMGNTGELFF; cdr3_nt: TGTGCCAGCAGCTCCATGGGGAACACCGGGGAGCTGTTTTTT
v_call: TRBV19; j_call: TRBJ2-7; d_call: TRBD1; clone_size: few; cdr3_aa: CASSHCVGQRCEQYF; cdr3_nt: TGTGCCAGTAGTCATTGTGTGGGACAGCGCTGCGAGCAGTACTTC
v_call: TRBV9; j_call: TRBJ1-1; d_call: -; clone_size: -; cdr3_aa: CASSSQEQTDANTEAFF; cdr3_nt: TGTGCCAGCAGCAGCCAAGAACAGACAGATGCGAACACTGAAGCTTTCTTT
v_call: TRBV7-6; j_call: TRBJ1-3; d_call: -; clone_size: -; cdr3_aa: CASSLSLGTGQGNTIYF; cdr3_nt: TGTGCCAGCAGCTTAAGTTTGGGGACTGGCCAAGGAAACACCATATATTTT
v_call: TRBV27; j_call: TRBJ1-1; d_call: -; clone_size: few; cdr3_aa: CASIPPRGNTEAFF; cdr3_nt: TGTGCCAGCATCCCACCCCGGGGAAACACTGAAGCTTTCTTT
v_call: TRBV7-9; j_call: TRBJ1-2; d_call: TRBD1; clone_size: -; cdr3_aa: CASSGTGLLYGYTF; cdr3_nt: TGTGCCAGCAGCGGGACAGGACTCCTCTATGGCTACACCTTC
v_call: TRBV20-1; j_call: TRBJ2-2; d_call: -; clone_size: -; cdr3_aa: CSAGTGELFF; cdr3_nt: TGCAGTGCTGGGACAGGGGAGCTGTTTTTT
v_call: TRBV5-6; j_call: TRBJ2-1; d_call: -; clone_size: many; cdr3_aa: CASSLGGATEFF; cdr3_nt: TGTGCCAGCAGCTTGGGAGGGGCCACGGAGTTCTTC
v_call: TRBV7-9; j_call: TRBJ1-5; d_call: -; clone_size: few; cdr3_aa: CASSLADGPQPQHF; cdr3_nt: TGTGCCAGCAGCTTAGCGGACGGGCCTCAGCCCCAGCATTTT
v_call: TRBV20-1; j_call: TRBJ2-5; d_call: TRBD2; clone_size: -; cdr3_aa: CSARPVAGGRETQYF; cdr3_nt: TGCAGTGCTAGACCAGTAGCGGGGGGGAGAGAGACCCAGTACTTC
v_call: TRBV7-2; j_call: TRBJ2-1; d_call: TRBD2; clone_size: -; cdr3_aa: CASSSARGEVFF; cdr3_nt: TGTGCCAGCAGCTCCGCACGGGGGGAGGTGTTCTTC
v_call: TRBV10-1; j_call: TRBJ2-2; d_call: -; clone_size: -; cdr3_aa: CASSEGETPNTGELFF; cdr3_nt: TGCGCCAGCAGTGAGGGGGAAACCCCCAACACCGGGGAGCTGTTTTTT
v_call: TRBV10-1; j_call: TRBJ2-7; d_call: TRBD2; clone_size: many; cdr3_aa: CASNRASGGLPYEQYF; cdr3_nt: TGCGCCAGCAATAGGGCTAGCGGGGGCCTGCCCTACGAGCAGTACTTC
v_call: TRBV29-1; j_call: TRBJ2-2; d_call: TRBD2; clone_size: many; cdr3_aa: CSGLGLAGRSTGELFF; cdr3_nt: TGCAGCGGATTGGGACTAGCGGGACGAAGCACCGGGGAGCTGTTTTTT
v_call: TRBV5-1; j_call: TRBJ1-1; d_call: -; clone_size: -; cdr3_aa: CASSSSRAEAFF; cdr3_nt: TGCGCCAGCAGCTCTTCTAGGGCTGAAGCTTTCTTT
v_call: TRBV20-1; j_call: TRBJ2-7; d_call: TRBD2; clone_size: many; cdr3_aa: CSAKIWEGLAGGGEQYF; cdr3_nt: TGCAGTGCCAAGATTTGGGAAGGACTAGCGGGAGGTGGCGAGCAGTACTTC
v_call: TRBV9; j_call: TRBJ2-6; d_call: -; clone_size: many; cdr3_aa: CASSVEGFGANVLTF; cdr3_nt: TGTGCCAGCAGCGTTGAAGGCTTTGGGGCCAACGTCCTGACTTTC
v_call: TRBV4-3; j_call: TRBJ2-7; d_call: TRBD2; clone_size: -; cdr3_aa: CASSREGLAGINEQYF; cdr3_nt: TGCGCCAGCAGCCGTGAAGGACTAGCGGGAATCAACGAGCAGTACTTC
v_call: TRBV24-1; j_call: TRBJ2-1; d_call: -; clone_size: -; cdr3_aa: CATSAGQSYNEQFF; cdr3_nt: TGTGCCACCAGTGCCGGACAGTCCTACAATGAGCAGTTCTTC
v_call: TRBV4-2; j_call: TRBJ2-7; d_call: TRBD2; clone_size: many; cdr3_aa: CASSQNLRDYLTYEQYF; cdr3_nt: TGTGCCAGCAGCCAAAATCTTAGGGACTACTTGACCTACGAGCAGTACTTC
v_call: TRBV7-9; j_call: TRBJ1-5; d_call: TRBD1; clone_size: -; cdr3_aa: CASSGDRGNQPQHF; cdr3_nt: TGTGCCAGCAGTGGGGACAGGGGAAATCAGCCCCAGCATTTT
v_call: TRBV7-3; j_call: TRBJ2-3; d_call: -; clone_size: -; cdr3_aa: CASSLLGGTDTQYF; cdr3_nt: TGTGCCAGCAGCTTACTGGGGGGCACAGATACGCAGTATTTT
v_call: TRBV24-1; j_call: TRBJ2-1; d_call: TRBD1; clone_size: -; cdr3_aa: CATSDPGGLAF; cdr3_nt: TGTGCCACCAGTGACCCAGGGGGCTTGGCTTTC
v_call: TRBV7-6; j_call: TRBJ2-7; d_call: -; clone_size: -; cdr3_aa: CASSQDLRQSGGLRLSIEQYF; cdr3_nt: TGTGCCAGCAGCCAAGATCTTCGGCAGTCCGGTGGGTTAAGGCTTTCAATCGAGCAGTACTTC
v_call: TRBV7-2; j_call: TRBJ2-7; d_call: -; clone_size: many; cdr3_aa: CASSFHRDRGYEQYF; cdr3_nt: TGTGCCAGCAGCTTCCACAGGGATCGAGGTTACGAGCAGTACTTC